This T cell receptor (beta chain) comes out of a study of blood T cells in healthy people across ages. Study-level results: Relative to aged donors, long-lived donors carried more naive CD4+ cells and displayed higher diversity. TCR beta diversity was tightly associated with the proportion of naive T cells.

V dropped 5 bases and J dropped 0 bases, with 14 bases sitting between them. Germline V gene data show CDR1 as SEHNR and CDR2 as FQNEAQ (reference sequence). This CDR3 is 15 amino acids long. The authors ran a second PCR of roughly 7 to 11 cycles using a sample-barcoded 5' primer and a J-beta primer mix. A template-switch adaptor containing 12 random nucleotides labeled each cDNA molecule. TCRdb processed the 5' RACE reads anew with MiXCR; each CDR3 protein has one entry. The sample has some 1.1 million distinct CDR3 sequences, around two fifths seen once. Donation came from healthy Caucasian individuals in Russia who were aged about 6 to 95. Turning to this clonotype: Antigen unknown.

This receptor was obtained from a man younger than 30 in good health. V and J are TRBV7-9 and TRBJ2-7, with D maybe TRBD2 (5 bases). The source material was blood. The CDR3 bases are TGTGCCAGCAGCCCTAGCATGGGAGACTCCTACGAGCAGTACTTC. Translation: CASSPSMGDSYEQYF.